This TCR beta chain was identified during a study of T-cell memory formation after mild COVID-19 (dated by TCRdb to the early 2020s). Background for the entire study: Most TCR sequence clusters were specific to one of the two donors. In two donors, T-cell clones that expanded and contracted after mild COVID-19 were followed by sequencing TCRalpha and TCRbeta repertoires longitudinally. Two young, previously healthy adult volunteers, one female and one male, were included in the cohort.

This clonotype has at least ten counts. Its recognized antigen is unknown. Within one base of it there is no much larger clone, and no base qualities were kept. Paper-wide results and their limitations: SARS-CoV-2 specificity of the second-wave clones peaking on day 37 was not confirmed. Clones that contracted from day 15 to 85 showed balanced CD4/CD8 phenotypes, whereas a second wave of clones that expanded from day 15 to 37 leaned towards CD4+. Only a couple of mild cases were covered in the study, and larger cohorts including severe cases with pre-infection samples were considered necessary. Some responding clones were detected in pre-infection memory, suggesting pre-existing cross-reactive memory T cells joined the SARS-CoV-2 response. Contracting CD4+ clones appeared mostly in the CM and EM memory subsets, whereas CD8+ clones were enriched in EMRA.

Trimming at the junction amounts to 1 base on V and 3 bases on J, and the germline ends lie 9 bases apart. Looking up the germline V gene (reference sequence) yields CDR1 SEHNR and CDR2 FQNEAQ. Counted from cysteine to phenylalanine, this CDR3 has 14 amino acids. This entry keeps only the CDR3 DNA: 42 bases, framed from base 1. Ficoll-Paque density gradient centrifugation was the method used to isolate PBMCs. TCRdb shows the sequencer as Illumina NovaSeq 6000. TCRalpha and TCRbeta cDNA libraries were constructed by 5'RACE with constant-segment primers, with sample barcodes and unique molecular identifiers being introduced. Trizol reagent was used to extract RNA from every sample. The libraries were amplified in two PCR steps, and the second step added a second sample barcode and Illumina TruSeq adapters. The libraries were sequenced on an Illumina NovaSeq using 2 x 150 bp paired-end reads. The original pipeline was this. Demultiplexing of reads and collapsing into UMI-guided consensus sequences were performed with migec v1.2.7. Using mixcr v2.1.11, UMI consensuses were aligned to TRA and TRB V and J templates and then assembled into clonotypes. A clonotype was counted as expanded or contracted only if both edgeR and NoisET called the change significant, with noise models trained on biological replicates. For edgeR calls, the thresholds were a false discovery rate-adjusted p below 0.01 and a log2 fold-change of 1. As an exploratory analysis of dynamics, max-normalized trajectories of the 1000 most abundant clonotypes were examined with PCA combined with hierarchical clustering. The CD4 or CD8 phenotype of responding clones was assigned using the separately sequenced CD4+ and CD8+ repertoires. In TCRdb, the public reads were trimmed at Q25 with fastp and aligned with MiXCR, with productive beta chains retained. Rows are combined by CDR3 protein, so each entry shows the most common genes and DNA. The V and J calls were determined by TCRdb, not by the authors. This sample is represented by just under 350,000 distinct CDR3 sequences; 10% to 15% of them were singletons. The ten largest account for around a fifth of the sample.

The rearrangement combines TRBV7-9 with TRBJ2-5; the D gene assignment is ambiguous. The receptor's source is a young man who had mild COVID-19 (a few samples of this study predate the infection). The sample titles of this study are shuffled in the database, so cell type and time point are left out; the donor was told from shared clones. Sequencing input: PBMCs or a T cell subset sorted from them (not recorded which). CDR3 sequence: CASSLVSLEETQYF. The DNA sequence is TGTGCCAGCAGCTTAGTTTCCCTCGAAGAGACCCAGTACTTC.